The present T cell receptor (beta chain) was sequenced within a study of T cells in Graves' hyperthyroidism and ophthalmopathy (dated by TCRdb to about 2019). As for the study more broadly: Peripheral blood samples were taken at the time of initial diagnosis, prior to any treatment. To identify distinguishing TCR V-J signatures, a discovery cohort of around 100 patients was used, comprising 43 with Graves' ophthalmopathy and 55 to 65 with stable Graves' hyperthyroidism. Prospective prediction of ophthalmopathy was tested in an independent validation cohort of about 19 hyperthyroidism patients and around 16 patients who later progressed to ophthalmopathy. The roughly 100 discovery patients were randomly divided into training and test sets at a 7:3 ratio. Thyroid tissue and blood T-cell repertoires from six or seven Graves' hyperthyroidism patients were also compared in the study. After sampling, hyperthyroidism patients received methimazole starting at 30 mg daily, and ophthalmopathy patients received high-dose intravenous methylprednisolone. TCR Vbeta CDR3 sequencing of approximately 140 peripheral blood samples (more than 40 ophthalmopathy, some 75 hyperthyroidism and roughly 17 progressor patients) is reported in the paper.

TCR beta CDR3 regions were amplified from RNA transcripts. A first-round RT-PCR of the TCR CDR3 used the HTBI primer set with the Qiagen OneStep RT-PCR kit. The libraries were constructed in a second round of multiplex PCR and then size-selected and purified. The libraries were sequenced on an Illumina HiSeq2000 using paired-end 100 bp reads. Turning to the authors' computational methods: SOAPnuke was used to process the raw data, removing reads that contained adapters or uncalled bases, had a mean Phred below 15, or lacked an exact match to the constant primer or identifier. COPE v1.2.5 was used to merge the high-quality paired reads, and each unique nucleotide sequence was defined as a clonotype. MiTCR v1.1 was used to align the clonotypes against IMGT TRBV, TRBD and TRBJ reference segments. The analysis was restricted to V-J combinations with a frequency above 0.0001, which together covered just over 99% of the repertoires. The TCS score was defined as the ratio of F50 (clonal expansion) to E x V (chaos), calculated using BLOSUM62-based TCRdist between CDR3 peptides within each V-J. Welch's t-statistics and random forest reduced roughly 500 V-J features to roughly 13, which were used in a naive Bayes classifier (R e1071). The public reads were reanalyzed by TCRdb: fastp trimming at Q25, MiXCR alignment, in-frame beta chains only. Entries that share a CDR3 protein sequence are merged under the most common genes and DNA. The V and J calls were not made by the authors but by TCRdb's processing. The sample includes hundreds of thousands of distinct CDR3 sequences, with 15% to 18% observed a single time. The ten most abundant clones make up around 14% of the sample.

The CDR3 numbers 15 residues from cysteine through phenylalanine. Just CDR3 DNA is preserved here, 45 bases in frame from base 1. At the junction V is shortened by 0 bases and J by 4 bases; bases outside the gene matches: 6. Based on the germline V gene, the CDR1 and CDR2 sequences are SGHDN and FVKESK. Note on this clonotype: There is no known antigen for this receptor. No base qualities exist here, and no much larger clone lies one base off it.

The paper's findings and limits, for the study overall: During validation, the model predicted progression to ophthalmopathy a median of roughly six months ahead of onset, with around 71% sensitivity and 72.22% specificity. A 13 V-J signature model separated ophthalmopathy from stable hyperthyroidism, with around 88% sensitivity and 81% to 83% specificity in cross-validation and 80%/75% in testing. Sample size was not statistically predetermined, and investigators were not blinded to group allocation. Most expanded thyroid clonotypes (frequency above 0.001) were also detected in blood, a finding suggesting that blood repertoires may reflect thyroid immune responses.

Stable Graves' hyperthyroidism was defined as no progression to ophthalmopathy during 18 months of follow-up. Hyperthyroidism patients were newly diagnosed, had a disease duration of under 2 months, and were aged 18 to 65 years. Any patient with an uncontrolled infection, another autoimmune disease, pregnancy or lactation was excluded. Clinical symptoms, serum thyroxine and TRAb, thyroid ultrasound, and orbital computed tomography formed the basis for the diagnoses. PBMCs were separated from roughly 10 ml of fresh peripheral blood using Ficoll-Paque density gradient centrifugation. Total RNA was extracted with Trizol reagent, and quality was checked on an Agilent 2100 Bioanalyzer.

Sequencing was done on a sample of blood. This chain is built from TRBV14 and TRBJ2-7, with 7 central nucleotides matching TRBD1. This clonotype was obtained from a woman between 18 and 29 years old with Graves' hyperthyroidism. The CDR3 region: CASSQDQGGGYEQYF. The nucleotides are TGTGCCAGCAGCCAAGATCAAGGGGGCGGGTACGAGCAGTACTTC.